This T cell receptor (beta chain) was identified during a study of OX40 agonist ivuxolimab in advanced cancers. For the study at large: Ivuxolimab, which patients received intravenously every 2 weeks, was dosed at 0.01 to 10 mg/kg. Around 40% of patients had received prior checkpoint inhibitor therapy. Overall study findings and caveats: Clonal expansion by week 6 occurred in CD4+ and CD8+ blood T cells (at 0.1 to 3.0 mg/kg). Fewer expanded clones were found on average in CD4+ than in CD8+ T cells.

On this clone: Its target is unknown.

This CDR3 has 15 residues. Trimming cost V 5 bases and J 0 bases, with 11 bases left between them. CDR1 and CDR2 (germline): SGHVS, FQNEAQ. Assay: immunoSEQ multiplex PCR; the TCRdb copy retains only in-frame clones and omits some. The profile shows about 45,000 clones, around 88% of them singletons. The receptor's source is an adult with an advanced solid tumor such as melanoma, head and neck, liver or kidney cancer. The chain uses TRBV7-8 and TRBJ1-5; a possible D gene is TRBD1 (6 bases). The sample in question was CD4+ or CD8+ T cells sorted from blood, obtained in a trial of the OX40 agonist ivuxolimab. The CDR3 loop is CASSGTPYSNQPQHF. CDR3 DNA: TGTGCCAGCAGCGGGACACCTTATAGCAATCAGCCCCAGCATTTT.